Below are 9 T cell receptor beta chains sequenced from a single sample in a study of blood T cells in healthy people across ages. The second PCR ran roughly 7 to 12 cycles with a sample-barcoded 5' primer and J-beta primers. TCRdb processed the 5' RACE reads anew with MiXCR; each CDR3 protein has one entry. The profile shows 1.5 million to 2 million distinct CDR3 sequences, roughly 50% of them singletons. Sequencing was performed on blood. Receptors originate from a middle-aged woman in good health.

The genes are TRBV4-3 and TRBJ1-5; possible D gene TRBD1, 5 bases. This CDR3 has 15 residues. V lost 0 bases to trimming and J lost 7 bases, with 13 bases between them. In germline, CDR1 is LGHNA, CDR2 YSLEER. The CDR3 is CASSQDWGRGQPQHF. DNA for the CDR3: TGCGCCAGCAGCCAAGATTGGGGGAGAGGGCAGCCCCAGCATTTT.

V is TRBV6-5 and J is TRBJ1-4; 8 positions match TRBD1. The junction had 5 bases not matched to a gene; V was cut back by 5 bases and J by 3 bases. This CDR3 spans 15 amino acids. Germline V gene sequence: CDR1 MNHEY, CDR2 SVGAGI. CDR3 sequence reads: CASSPWTGPNEKLFF. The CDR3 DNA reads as TGTGCCAGCAGTCCCTGGACAGGGCCTAATGAAAAACTGTTTTTT.

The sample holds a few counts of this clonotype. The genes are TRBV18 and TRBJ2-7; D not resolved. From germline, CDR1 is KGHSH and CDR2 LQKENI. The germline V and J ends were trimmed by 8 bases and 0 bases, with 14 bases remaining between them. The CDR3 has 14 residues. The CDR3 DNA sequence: TGTGCCAGCAGCCCGCAGGACGGCTCCTACGAGCAGTACTTC. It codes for CASSPQDGSYEQYF.

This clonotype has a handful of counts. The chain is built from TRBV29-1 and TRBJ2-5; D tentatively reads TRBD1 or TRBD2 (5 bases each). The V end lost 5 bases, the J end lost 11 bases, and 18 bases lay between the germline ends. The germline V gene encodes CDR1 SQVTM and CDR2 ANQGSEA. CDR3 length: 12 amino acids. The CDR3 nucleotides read TGCAGCGTTTTTCCAGGGTTTGGGGAGCAGTACTTC. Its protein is CSVFPGFGEQYF.

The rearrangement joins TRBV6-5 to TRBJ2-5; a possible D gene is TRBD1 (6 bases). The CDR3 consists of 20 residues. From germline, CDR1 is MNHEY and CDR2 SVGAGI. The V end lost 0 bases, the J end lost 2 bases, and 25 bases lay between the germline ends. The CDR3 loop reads CASSYSSTGNTDTLQETQYF. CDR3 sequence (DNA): TGTGCCAGCAGTTACTCGAGTACAGGGAACACCGACACCTTGCAAGAGACCCAGTACTTC.

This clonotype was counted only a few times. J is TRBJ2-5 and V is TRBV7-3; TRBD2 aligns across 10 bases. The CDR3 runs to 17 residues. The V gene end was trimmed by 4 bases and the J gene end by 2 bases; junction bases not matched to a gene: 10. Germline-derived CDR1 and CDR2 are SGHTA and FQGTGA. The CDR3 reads CASSSGLLAGPQETQYF. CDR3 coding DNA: TGTGCCAGCAGCTCCGGCTTACTAGCGGGGCCACAAGAGACCCAGTACTTC.

The CDR3 is CASSFGVSSRFF. The CDR3 DNA reads TGTGCCAGCAGTTTCGGGGTTAGTTCTAGGTTCTTC. The J gene is TRBJ2-1, the V gene TRBV12-3 or TRBV12-4; the D gene is possibly TRBD2 (5 bases). The CDR3 consists of 12 residues. Trimming removed 3 bases at V and 15 bases at J, with 15 bases between.

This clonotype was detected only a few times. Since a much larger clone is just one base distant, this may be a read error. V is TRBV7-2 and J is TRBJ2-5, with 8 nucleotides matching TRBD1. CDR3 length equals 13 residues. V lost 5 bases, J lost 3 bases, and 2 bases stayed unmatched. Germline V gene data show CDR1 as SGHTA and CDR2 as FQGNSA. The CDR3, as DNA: TGTGCCAGCAGCATGACAGGGGAAGAGACCCAGTACTTC. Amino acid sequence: CASSMTGEETQYF.

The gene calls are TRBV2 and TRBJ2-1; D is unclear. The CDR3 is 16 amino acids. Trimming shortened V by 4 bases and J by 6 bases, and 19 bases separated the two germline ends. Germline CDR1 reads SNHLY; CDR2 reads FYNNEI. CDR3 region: CASSATALDRTNEQFF. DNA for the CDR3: TGTGCCAGCAGTGCCACAGCGCTGGACCGTACCAATGAGCAGTTCTTC.